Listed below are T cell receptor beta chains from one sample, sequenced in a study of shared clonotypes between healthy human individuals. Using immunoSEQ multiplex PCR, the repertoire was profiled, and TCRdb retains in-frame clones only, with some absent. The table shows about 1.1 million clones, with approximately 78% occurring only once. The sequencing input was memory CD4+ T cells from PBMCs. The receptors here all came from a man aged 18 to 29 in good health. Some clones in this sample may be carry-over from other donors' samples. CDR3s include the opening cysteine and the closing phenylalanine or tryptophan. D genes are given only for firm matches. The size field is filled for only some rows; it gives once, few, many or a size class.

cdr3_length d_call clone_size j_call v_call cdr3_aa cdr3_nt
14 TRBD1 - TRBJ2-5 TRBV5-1 CASSFGQGEETQYF TGCGCCAGCAGCTTCGGACAGGGGGAAGAGACCCAGTACTTC
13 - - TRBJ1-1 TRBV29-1 CSVVNRQDTEAFF TGCAGCGTTGTTAACAGACAAGACACTGAAGCTTTCTTT
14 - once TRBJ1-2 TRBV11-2 CASSLGLRGHGYTF TGTGCCAGCAGCTTAGGATTGAGGGGCCACGGCTACACCTTC
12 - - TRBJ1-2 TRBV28 CASSSGGHGYTF TGTGCCAGCAGTTCGGGGGGTCATGGCTACACCTTC
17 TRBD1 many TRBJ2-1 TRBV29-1 CSARTGGSGSSYNEQFF TGCAGCGCACGGACAGGGGGAAGCGGGAGCTCCTACAATGAGCAGTTCTTC
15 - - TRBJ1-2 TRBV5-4 CASSGDLTANYGYTF TGTGCCAGCAGCGGAGATCTTACAGCTAACTATGGCTACACCTTC
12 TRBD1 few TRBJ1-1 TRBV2 CASSGRGTGAFF TGTGCCAGCAGTGGAAGGGGGACAGGGGCTTTCTTT
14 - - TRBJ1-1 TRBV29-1 CSAVPDTVNTEAFF TGCAGCGCTGTACCCGATACAGTGAACACTGAAGCTTTCTTT
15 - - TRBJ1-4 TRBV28 CASSSPGDGNEKLFF TGTGCCAGCAGTTCCCCAGGGGACGGTAATGAAAAACTGTTTTTT
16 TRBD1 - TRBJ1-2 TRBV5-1 CASSLTGQGAREGYTF TGCGCCAGCAGCTTGACGGGGCAGGGGGCTCGTGAGGGCTACACCTTC
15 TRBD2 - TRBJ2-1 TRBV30 CAWAGGSGSYNEQFF TGTGCCTGGGCGGGGGGTAGCGGCTCCTACAATGAGCAGTTCTTC
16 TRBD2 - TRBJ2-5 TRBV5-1 CASSLEGLAGSKTQYF TGCGCCAGCAGCTTGGAGGGACTAGCGGGATCGAAGACCCAGTACTTC
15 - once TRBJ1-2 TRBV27 CASSLLRSESDGYTF TGTGCCAGCAGTTTACTGCGGAGTGAATCCGATGGCTACACCTTC
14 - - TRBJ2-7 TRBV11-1 CASSPVRDPYEQYF TGTGCCAGCAGCCCCGTGCGGGACCCCTACGAGCAGTACTTC
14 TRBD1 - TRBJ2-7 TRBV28 CASSIWTGGYEQYF TGTGCCAGCAGTATTTGGACAGGGGGCTACGAGCAGTACTTC
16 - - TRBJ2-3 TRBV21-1 CASSKAGSGCTDTQYF TGTGCCAGCAGCAAAGCGGGTAGCGGATGCACAGATACGCAGTATTTT
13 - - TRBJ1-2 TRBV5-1 CASSLLWTYGYTF TGCGCCAGCAGCTTGTTGTGGACCTATGGCTACACCTTC
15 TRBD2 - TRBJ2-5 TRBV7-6 CASSLRSGAGETQYF TGTGCCAGCAGCTTACGTAGCGGGGCAGGAGAGACCCAGTACTTC